The 5 T cell receptor beta chains given below trace back to one sample, sequenced in a study of T cells after yellow fever vaccination. TCRdb reanalysed the 5' RACE reads using MiXCR and keeps one entry per CDR3 protein. The table includes around 67,000 distinct CDR3 sequences, around 7% detected once. This specimen consisted of CD8+ T cells sorted from PBMCs, obtained 5 days after the first yellow fever vaccination. These receptors were taken from a man aged 18 to 30 who received the YFV17D yellow fever vaccine.

This clonotype was seen ten or more times. V is TRBV7-9 and J is TRBJ1-5; no firm D call. Germline CDR1 reads SEHNR; CDR2 reads FQNEAQ (reference sequence). The CDR3 spans 13 residues. V lost 4 bases to trimming and J lost 2 bases, with 6 bases between them. This CDR3 reads CASSSPGNQPQHF. CDR3 DNA: TGTGCCAGCAGCTCCCCAGGCAATCAGCCCCAGCATTTT.

In this sample, this clonotype turned up many times. The rearrangement links TRBV2 to TRBJ2-3; D perhaps matches TRBD2 (5 bases). Trimming pared 7 bases from V and 3 bases from J, leaving 14 bases between. CDR3 length: 14 amino acids. The germline gives CDR1 SNHLY, CDR2 FYNNEI. As DNA, the CDR3 is TGTGCCAGCAACCGAGCGGACGGGACAGATACGCAGTATTTT. Protein product: CASNRADGTDTQYF.

The V gene is TRBV7-9, the J gene TRBJ1-4, with 7 bases aligning to TRBD1. Germline V lookup: CDR1 SEHNR, CDR2 FQNEAQ (reference sequence). This CDR3 spans 15 amino acids. The J segment lost 8 bases and the V segment lost 4 bases, leaving 10 bases of the junction unmatched. For the CDR3, the DNA is TGTGCCAGCAGCTCACGACAGGGAATAGAGGAAAAACTGTTTTTT. This encodes CASSSRQGIEEKLFF.

This clonotype was seen ten or more times. This sequence joins TRBV9 and TRBJ2-7; 13 bases are a match to TRBD2. Germline lookup yields CDR1 SGDLS and CDR2 YYNGEE. The CDR3 runs to 15 residues. V shed 4 bases and J 4 bases; nucleotides not matched to a gene: 5. The CDR3 spells CASSPRTSGGYEQYV. DNA of the CDR3: TGTGCCAGCAGCCCCCGGACTAGCGGGGGTTACGAGCAGTACGTC.

The chain is built from TRBV3-1 and TRBJ1-1, with 8 bases lining up with TRBD1. The CDR3 extends over 15 amino acids. Germline lookup yields CDR1 LGHDT and CDR2 YNNKEL (reference sequence). Trimming removed 1 base from V and 3 bases from J; junction bases left unmatched: 4. The DNA for the CDR3 is TGTGCCAGCAGCCAAGGGACAGGGTTGGACACTGAAGCTTTCTTT. Protein sequence: CASSQGTGLDTEAFF.